Shown below are 24 T cell receptor beta chains from a single sample sequenced in a study of radiotherapy plus CTLA-4 blockade in lung cancer listed by TCRdb under 2018. Libraries were prepared through the immunoSEQ multiplex PCR assay. TCRdb carries this immuneACCESS record with in-frame sequences only. Its versions omit some clonotypes, under half of them owing to an unresolved V gene in the studies checked, with the rest unexplained. Across this sample there are roughly 69,000 clones, with roughly four fifths seen only once. The ten largest clones capture about 16% of the sample. The specimen comprised peripheral blood, sampled from a patient treated with radiotherapy plus ipilimumab. The receptors stem from a human donor with non-small cell lung cancer whose response to radiotherapy plus ipilimumab could not be evaluated. Some clones in this sample may be carry-over from other donors' samples.

The genes are TRBV6-1 and TRBJ2-7, with TRBD2 as a possible D gene (5 bases). Trimming removed 7 bases at V and 6 bases at J, with 16 bases between. Germline V CDR1 and CDR2: MNHNS, SASEGT. The CDR3 contains 13 residues. CDR3 protein: CASTPPGSPEQYF. Written as DNA, the CDR3 is TGTGCCAGCACCCCCCCGGGGAGCCCCGAGCAGTACTTC.

The CDR3 region is CASSIGGEGSQETQYF. CDR3 in DNA: TGTGCCAGTAGTATAGGGGGGGAGGGCAGCCAAGAGACCCAGTACTTC. The genes are TRBV19 and TRBJ2-5, with 7 bases fitting TRBD2. The V segment lost 1 base and the J segment 1 base; nucleotides outside the gene matches: 6. The CDR3 contains 16 residues. Germline V CDR1 and CDR2: LNHDA, SQIVND (reference sequence).

V and J are TRBV10-3 and TRBJ2-2; 8 bases line up with TRBD1. CDR3 length equals 14 residues. Unmatched junction bases numbered 6, after V lost 11 bases and J lost 1 base. Germline CDR1 ENHRY, CDR2 SYGVKD. CDR3 sequence (DNA): TGTGCCGTCCAGGGGGCGCGGAACACCGGGGAGCTGTTTTTT. Amino acids: CAVQGARNTGELFF.

This clone is deemed medium-sized. This sequence joins TRBV7-2 and TRBJ2-1, with D possibly matching TRBD2 (5 bases). This CDR3 contains 13 residues. The V and J ends lost 3 bases and 10 bases respectively, with 13 bases between them. The germline CDR1 and CDR2 sequences are SGHTA and FQGNSA. CDR3 sequence: CASSFPSSVEQFF. DNA for the CDR3: TGTGCCAGCAGCTTCCCTAGCTCGGTGGAGCAGTTCTTC.

This chain links TRBV7-3 with TRBJ2-7; 8 nucleotides agree with TRBD1. CDR3 length: 15 residues. From germline, CDR1 is SGHTA and CDR2 FQGTGA. With V trimmed by 7 bases and J by 4 bases, 12 bases remained unmatched. The CDR3 DNA is TGTGCCAGCATCCTTGACAGGGGCCCCTCTTACGAGCAGTACTTC. Its translation: CASILDRGPSYEQYF.

The J gene is TRBJ2-1, the V gene TRBV5-1, with D possibly being TRBD2 (5 bases). Germline V gene lookup returns CDR1 SGHRS and CDR2 YFSETQ. V was shortened by 4 bases and J by 0 bases, with 11 bases between the two germline ends. The CDR3 consists of 15 residues. CDR3 bases: TGCGCCAGCAGCGCGGGTTGGAGCTCCTACAATGAGCAGTTCTTC. Its translation: CASSAGWSSYNEQFF.

This clone was picked up a small number of times. The V call is TRBV11-2, the J call TRBJ2-1, with D uncertain. The germline V gene has CDR1 SGHAT and CDR2 FQNNGV. This CDR3 has 11 residues. V gave up 10 bases and J gave up 3 bases, with 7 bases separating them. As DNA, the CDR3 is TGTGCCACAGGCTACTACAATGAGCAGTTCTTC. Translation gives CATGYYNEQFF.

V is TRBV12-5 and J is TRBJ1-1; D possibly corresponds to TRBD1 (6 bases). Trimming took off 5 bases at V and 3 bases at J, with 7 bases between the two ends. The CDR3 length is 12 residues. Germline V gene lookup returns CDR1 LGHNT and CDR2 FRNRAP. In DNA, the CDR3 is TGTGCTAGTGGTACAGGGTACACTGAAGCTTTCTTT. Translated, it gives CASGTGYTEAFF.

This clone was observed a few times. The rearrangement links TRBV2 to TRBJ1-3; maybe TRBD1 (5 bases). This CDR3 contains 16 residues. CDR1 is SNHLY, CDR2 FYNNEI, per germline. The V end lost 2 bases, the J end lost 0 bases, and 11 bases lay between the germline ends. CDR3 in amino acids: CASSEWGRASGNTIYF. The CDR3 coding sequence is TGTGCCAGCAGTGAATGGGGCAGGGCCTCTGGAAACACCATATATTTT.

The chain has TRBV7-2 and TRBJ2-7, with 11 bases that match TRBD2. Germline CDR1 reads SGHTA; CDR2 reads FQGNSA. V gave up 6 bases and J gave up 7 bases; unmatched junction bases: 5. The CDR3 spans 13 residues. CDR3 DNA: TGTGCCAGCAGGGTAGCTAGCGGGGGGGAGCAGTACTTC. This encodes CASRVASGGEQYF.

This clone was recorded once. This rearrangement joins TRBV19 to TRBJ1-5; 7 nucleotides agree with TRBD1. Trimming at V came to 4 bases and at J to 7 bases, leaving 7 bases not matched to a gene. The germline gives CDR1 LNHDA, CDR2 SQIVND (reference sequence). This CDR3 comprises 14 residues. The CDR3 region has the DNA TGTGCCAGTAGTACGACAGGGTCGGGGCAGCCCCAGCATTTT. Protein: CASSTTGSGQPQHF.

The V gene is TRBV6-6, the J gene TRBJ1-5; D gene uncertain. The length of the CDR3 is 13 residues. V gave up 2 bases and J gave up 4 bases, with 6 bases separating them. Germline V gene lookup returns CDR1 MNHNY and CDR2 SVGAGI (reference sequence). CDR3 nucleotide sequence: TGTGCCAGCAGTTACGGCGGTAATCAGCCCCAGCATTTT. Translating it yields CASSYGGNQPQHF.

The chain joins TRBV9 to TRBJ1-2; 8 bases match TRBD1. The germline V gene has CDR1 SGDLS and CDR2 YYNGEE. V shed 0 bases and J 4 bases; nucleotides not matched to a gene: 8. CDR3 length equals 16 residues. For the CDR3, the DNA is TGTGCCAGCAGCGTAGGGCGACAGGGGAATACCTATGGCTACACCTTC. Translation gives CASSVGRQGNTYGYTF.

The chain carries TRBV10-3 and TRBJ2-5; the match to TRBD2 covers 14 bases. The CDR3 runs 15 residues. Germline V gene lookup returns CDR1 ENHRY and CDR2 SYGVKD. Trimming cost V 7 bases and J 1 base; bases outside gene matches: 2. CDR3 protein: CAIKGTSGGQETQYF. The DNA for the CDR3 is TGTGCCATCAAAGGGACTAGCGGGGGCCAAGAGACCCAGTACTTC.

The rearrangement links TRBV2 to TRBJ2-5; TRBD2 matches 13 bases. There are 16 residues in the CDR3. The germline CDR1 and CDR2 sequences are SNHLY and FYNNEI. After removal of 6 bases from V and 5 bases from J, the junction contained 9 bases not matched to a gene. Written as DNA, the CDR3 is TGTGCCAGCAGGAGACTAGCGGGGGGACTACCCGAGACCCAGTACTTC. This gives the protein CASRRLAGGLPETQYF.

This chain's CDR3 is CASSLRRGSSYNEQFF. CDR3 in DNA: TGTGCCAGCAGTTTGAGGCGGGGGAGCTCCTACAATGAGCAGTTCTTC. The chain carries TRBV2 and TRBJ2-1, with 7 bases identical to TRBD2. After removal of 5 bases from V and 0 bases from J, the junction contained 7 bases not matched to a gene. The CDR3 covers 16 residues. Per germline, CDR1 SNHLY and CDR2 FYNNEI.

This clone was counted a few times. The rearrangement joins TRBV28 to TRBJ2-3; possible D gene TRBD2, 6 bases. CDR1 and CDR2 from the germline V gene are MDHEN and SYDVKM. V lost 3 bases to trimming and J lost 6 bases, with 16 bases between them. The CDR3 spans 15 residues. CDR3 region: CASSFGGASEDTQYF. The CDR3 nucleotides are TGTGCCAGCAGTTTCGGGGGTGCTTCCGAGGATACGCAGTATTTT.

This CDR3 is CASSPTGRPSYEQYF. The CDR3 DNA follows: TGTGCCAGCAGCCCGACAGGGAGGCCCTCCTACGAGCAGTACTTC. The chain links TRBV11-2 to TRBJ2-7; maybe TRBD1 (7 bases). From germline, CDR1 is SGHAT and CDR2 FQNNGV. The CDR3 has 15 amino acids. V was clipped by 5 bases and J by 0 bases, with 14 bases between them. The entire variable domain, with the rest obtained from reference TRBV11-2 and TRBJ2-7, is as follows: EAGVAQSPRYKIIEKRQSVAFWCNPISGHATLYWYQQILGQGPKLLIQFQNNGVVDDSQLPKDRFSAERLKGVDSTLKIQPAKLEDSAVYLCASSPTGRPSYEQYFGPGTRLTVT.

The chain recombines TRBV6-1 with TRBJ2-3; 10 bases line up with TRBD2. Germline V CDR1 and CDR2: MNHNS, SASEGT. The ends lost 1 base at V and 6 bases at J; junction bases unmatched: 7. The CDR3 is made up of 16 amino acids. The CDR3 region is CASSEGVAGGQDTQYF. As DNA, the CDR3 is TGTGCCAGCAGTGAAGGGGTAGCGGGGGGCCAGGATACGCAGTATTTT.

The chain uses TRBV7-2 and TRBJ2-5; 9 positions match TRBD2. The CDR3 is 16 amino acids. Germline CDR1 SGHTA, CDR2 FQGNSA. V shed 2 bases, J shed 5 bases, and the junction held 9 bases outside the gene matches. As DNA, the CDR3 is TGTGCCAGCAGCTTAAACGCGGGGGGGCTCGGGGAGACCCAGTACTTC. It specifies CASSLNAGGLGETQYF.

The chain has TRBV4-3 and TRBJ1-2, with TRBD1 matching 9 bases. The V and J ends lost 1 base and 4 bases, in that order; junction bases with no gene match: 4. The CDR3 loop spans 15 amino acids. Germline V gene lookup returns CDR1 LGHNA and CDR2 YSLEER. The CDR3 is CASSQARDRVYGYTF. CDR3 DNA sequence: TGCGCCAGCAGCCAAGCCCGGGACAGGGTCTATGGCTACACCTTC.

This rearrangement joins TRBV6-1 to TRBJ1-3; tentative D call: TRBD1 (6 bases). The CDR3 is 15 amino acids. Per germline, CDR1 MNHNS and CDR2 SASEGT. V was shortened by 5 bases and J by 5 bases, with 16 bases between the two germline ends. The CDR3 loop reads CASSFDRLVRNTIYF. The CDR3 DNA reads as TGTGCCAGCAGTTTCGACAGGCTAGTCAGAAACACCATATATTTT.

The chain employs TRBV9 and TRBJ1-5, with unresolved D. Trimming pared 0 bases from V and 4 bases from J, leaving 14 bases between. CDR3 length: 16 amino acids. CDR1 is SGDLS and CDR2 is YYNGEE in the germline V gene. The CDR3 DNA reads TGTGCCAGCAGCGTAGCTCCCAGCGGGAATAATCAGCCCCAGCATTTT. It codes for CASSVAPSGNNQPQHF.

V gene TRBV30 combines with J gene TRBJ2-7; 8 bases align to TRBD1. Germline CDR1 GTSNPN, CDR2 SVGIG (reference sequence). V dropped 8 bases and J dropped 3; count of bases not matched to a gene: 6. There are 12 residues in the CDR3. The CDR3 DNA follows: TGTGCCGGGGGACAGGATTACTACGAGCAGTACTTC. Translation: CAGGQDYYEQYF.